This T cell receptor (beta chain) was profiled in a study of cytomegalovirus exposure and HLA in healthy donors. Study as a whole: About 85 million unique TCRs from HLA-typed donors were held in an early release of data. Regarding the study as a whole: A later analysis linked fewer than 20,000 TCR beta sequences to HLA alleles at 0.05 false discovery rate.

The ends were cut back, 2 bases at V and 4 bases at J, with 8 bases in the middle. CDR1 SQVTM and CDR2 ANQGSEA come from the germline V gene. There are 12 residues in the CDR3. Use of 60 Vbeta and 13 Jbeta primers characterized the PCR. The repertoire was sequenced with immunoSEQ multiplex PCR; TCRdb's copy has only in-frame clones and lacks some. The sample has approximately 72,000 clones; the top ten hold approximately 5.3%. Turning to this clone: What it recognizes is unknown.

The specimen sequenced was PBMCs. This TCR came from a woman aged 35 to 49 in good health and CMV-seropositive. The chain employs TRBV29-1 and TRBJ1-2; D gene ambiguous. CDR3 in amino acids: CSVEKSSYGYTF. Here the CDR3 DNA reads TGCAGCGTTGAAAAGTCCAGCTATGGCTACACCTTC.